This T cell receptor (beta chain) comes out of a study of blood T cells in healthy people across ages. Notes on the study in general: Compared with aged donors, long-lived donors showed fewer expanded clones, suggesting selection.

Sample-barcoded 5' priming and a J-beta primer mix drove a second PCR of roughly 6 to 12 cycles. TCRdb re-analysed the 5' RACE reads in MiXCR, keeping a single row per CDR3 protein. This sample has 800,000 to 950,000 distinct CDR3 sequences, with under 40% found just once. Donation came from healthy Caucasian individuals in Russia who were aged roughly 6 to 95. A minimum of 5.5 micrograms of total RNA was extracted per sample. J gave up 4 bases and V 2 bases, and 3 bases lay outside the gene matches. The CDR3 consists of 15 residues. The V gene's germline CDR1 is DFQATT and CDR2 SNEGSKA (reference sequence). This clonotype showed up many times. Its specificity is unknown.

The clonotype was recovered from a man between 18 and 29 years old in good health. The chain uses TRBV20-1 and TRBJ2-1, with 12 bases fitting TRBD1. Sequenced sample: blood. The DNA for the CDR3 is TGCAGTGCTAGAAAGGGACAGGGGGCGTACAATGAGCAGTTCTTC. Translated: CSARKGQGAYNEQFF.